Below, 18 T cell receptor beta chains from the same sample are listed, as sequenced in a study of Graves' ophthalmopathy and Graves' hyperthyroidism. RNA transcripts were the template, and TCR beta CDR3 regions were amplified from them. An initial RT-PCR round employing HTBI primers preceded a second-round multiplex PCR. Each CDR3 protein gets one entry after TCRdb re-called the multiplex PCR reads with MiXCR. The data show hundreds of thousands of distinct CDR3 sequences, with about 20% seen just once and about 6.6% held by the top ten. Material: peripheral blood. These receptors came from a woman under 30 with stable Graves' hyperthyroidism. Some clones in this sample may be carry-over from other donors' samples.

The CDR3, as DNA: TGTGCCAGCAGCTGGACAGGGCGACCCTACGAGCAGTACTTC. It translates to CASSWTGRPYEQYF. The genes are TRBV11-3 and TRBJ2-7, with TRBD1 identical over 8 bases. Germline V gene lookup returns CDR1 SGHNT and CDR2 YENEEA. The CDR3 covers 14 residues. The trim removed 4 bases at V and 2 bases at J, leaving 4 bases unmatched.

This clonotype occurred a few times. V is TRBV30 and J is TRBJ1-2; tentative D call: TRBD1 (6 bases). V lost 3 bases to trimming and J lost 6 bases, with 14 bases between them. The germline V gene encodes CDR1 GTSNPN and CDR2 SVGIG (reference sequence). The CDR3 loop spans 13 amino acids. The CDR3 nucleotides are TGTGCCTGGAGCGAAGGGGCAGGGGATGGCTACACCTTC. Its protein product is CAWSEGAGDGYTF.

This clonotype was seen a few times. The chain is built from TRBV7-8 and TRBJ2-7; D might be TRBD1 (5 bases). Trimming took off 4 bases at V and 0 bases at J, with 16 bases between the two ends. This CDR3 comprises 16 residues. Looked up from germline, CDR1 is SGHVS and CDR2 is FQNEAQ. CDR3 DNA: TGTGCCAGCAGCTCCTCCCCAGGGTCCATCTCCTACGAGCAGTACTTC. Translated: CASSSSPGSISYEQYF.

As for this clonotype: A junction boundary mismatches the germline segment, possibly from a read error. The V and J genes are TRBV29-1 and TRBJ2-7; 9 bases are a match to TRBD1. Looked up from germline, CDR1 is SQVTM and CDR2 is ANQGSEA. This CDR3 contains 12 residues. CDR3 nucleotides: TGCAGCGCCGGGACAGGGCTCCACGAGCAGTGCTTC. Amino acid sequence: CSAGTGLHEQCF.

This clonotype was picked up many times. V gene TRBV20-1 combines with J gene TRBJ1-1; no clear D gene. CDR1 and CDR2 from the germline V gene are DFQATT and SNEGSKA (reference sequence). V was pared by 8 bases and J by 7 bases, with 23 bases between. This CDR3 has 14 amino acids. CDR3 loop: CSPRPVVYVGEAFF. CDR3 coding DNA: TGCAGTCCCCGCCCCGTCGTTTATGTCGGTGAAGCTTTCTTT.

V is TRBV5-1 and J is TRBJ2-7; 13 nucleotides agree with TRBD2. Germline trimming cut 1 base from V and 3 bases from J; bases unmatched to any gene: 7. The CDR3 spans 17 residues. The germline V gene has CDR1 SGHRS and CDR2 YFSETQ. The CDR3 region is CASSLRRTSGRNYEQYF. CDR3 nucleotides: TGCGCCAGCAGCTTGAGGCGGACTAGCGGGAGAAACTACGAGCAGTACTTC. The full variable domain, with the rest looked up from reference TRBV5-1 and TRBJ2-7, is KAGVTQTPRYLIKTRGQQVTLSCSPISGHRSVSWYQQTPGQGLQFLFEYFSETQRNKGNFPGRFSGRQFSNSRSEMNVSTLELGDSALYLCASSLRRTSGRNYEQYFGPGTRLTVT.

This clonotype has ten or more counts. The chain links TRBV15 to TRBJ2-7; D call uncertain. V was clipped by 0 bases and J by 0 bases, with 6 bases between them. Germline V gene lookup returns CDR1 LNHNV and CDR2 YYDKDF (reference sequence). This CDR3 comprises 14 residues. Here the CDR3 DNA reads TGTGCCACCAGCAGAGAGGTTGGCTCCTACGAGCAGTACTTC. Translated: CATSREVGSYEQYF.

In its sample, this clonotype was seen many times. The V gene is TRBV6-1, the J gene TRBJ2-7; TRBD1 aligns across 7 bases. Germline assignment: CDR1 MNHNS and CDR2 SASEGT. Germline trimming cut 6 bases from V and 4 bases from J; bases unmatched to any gene: 6. This CDR3 is 13 amino acids long. CDR3 in amino acids: CASRESGQYEQYF. The CDR3 DNA is TGTGCCAGCAGAGAATCGGGACAGTACGAGCAGTACTTC.

Ten or more counts support this clonotype. The rearrangement uses TRBV20-1 and TRBJ1-1; 7 bases agree with TRBD1. The germline CDR1 and CDR2 sequences are DFQATT and SNEGSKA (reference sequence). J lost 4 bases, V lost 3 bases, and 8 bases had no gene match. The CDR3 consists of 14 residues. The CDR3 protein is CSAREENRGTEAFF. In nucleotides, the CDR3 is TGCAGTGCTAGGGAAGAGAACAGGGGCACTGAAGCTTTCTTT.

This clonotype was seen repeatedly, ten times or more. The genes are TRBV20-1 and TRBJ2-7, with TRBD1 matching 8 bases. This CDR3 spans 15 amino acids. Germline V gene lookup returns CDR1 DFQATT and CDR2 SNEGSKA (reference sequence). The J segment lost 2 bases and the V segment lost 8 bases, leaving 14 bases of the junction unmatched. The CDR3 coding sequence is TGCAGTTCACAGGGGGATTACCCCGGGCCCTACGAGCAGTACTTC. It specifies CSSQGDYPGPYEQYF.

This clonotype was counted between two and nine times. This could be a read error, since a much larger clone is one nucleotide away. The final CDR3 position lacks the conserved phenylalanine or tryptophan, pointing to a likely read error. The V call is TRBV12-3 or TRBV12-4, the J call TRBJ1-1; tentative D call: TRBD1 (6 bases). The V end lost 7 bases, the J end lost 4 bases, and 10 bases lay between the germline ends. The CDR3 covers 12 residues. The CDR3 loop is CASISRGTEAFL. CDR3 bases: TGTGCCAGCATTTCCAGGGGCACTGAAGCTTTCCTT.

A note on this clonotype: A read error is possible here, since a much larger clone lies one base away. The rearrangement joins TRBV7-9 to TRBJ1-6; D not resolved. Trimming left V 7 bases short and J 7 bases short, with 17 bases between. Germline-derived CDR1 and CDR2 are SEHNR and FQNEAQ (reference sequence). The CDR3 extends over 15 amino acids. Here the CDR3 reads CASNLMSCPNSPLHF. As DNA, the CDR3 is TGTGCCAGCAATCTTATGTCCTGCCCAAATTCACCCCTCCACTTT.

The gene calls are TRBV19 and TRBJ1-2; TRBD1 aligns across 11 bases. V shed 6 bases, J shed 4 bases, and the junction held 10 bases outside the gene matches. The V gene's germline CDR1 is LNHDA and CDR2 SQIVND (reference sequence). The CDR3 extends over 16 amino acids. CDR3: CASRPKPGTGGYGYTF. CDR3 DNA sequence: TGTGCCAGTAGGCCGAAGCCCGGGACAGGGGGCTATGGCTACACCTTC.

This clonotype was counted at least ten times. The chain couples TRBV9 to TRBJ1-3; D possibly corresponds to TRBD1 (5 bases). CDR3 size: 15 residues. From germline, CDR1 is SGDLS and CDR2 YYNGEE. Trimming left V 3 bases short and J 1 base short, with 11 bases between. CDR3 DNA: TGTGCCAGCAGCGAGGGATCAGGGTCTGGAAACACCATATATTTT. Its protein product is CASSEGSGSGNTIYF. Full variable domain (remainder filled in from reference TRBV9 and TRBJ1-3): DSGVTQTPKHLITATGQRVTLRCSPRSGDLSVYWYQQSLDQGLQFLIQYYNGEERAKGNILERFSAQQFPDLHSELNLSSLELGDSALYFCASSEGSGSGNTIYFGEGSWLTVV.

This clonotype was detected many times. The genes are TRBV11-2 and TRBJ2-7, with a tentative D call TRBD1 (5 bases). Trimming took off 5 bases at V and 0 bases at J, with 14 bases between the two ends. In germline, CDR1 is SGHAT, CDR2 FQNNGV. This CDR3 is 15 amino acids long. The CDR3 nucleotides read TGTGCCAGCAGCCAAGGGGCCGTCAGCTCCTACGAGCAGTACTTC. Its translation is CASSQGAVSSYEQYF.

This clonotype was found many times. The chain combines TRBV12-3 or TRBV12-4 with TRBJ1-6; D gene ambiguous. V lost 7 bases and J lost 13, with 23 bases in between. CDR3 length: 15 residues. CDR3 protein: CASTQWRTGVGPLHF. For the CDR3, the DNA is TGTGCCAGCACCCAATGGAGGACCGGGGTTGGGCCCCTCCACTTT.

V is TRBV20-1 and J is TRBJ2-2; 11 nucleotides match TRBD2. The germline gives CDR1 DFQATT, CDR2 SNEGSKA (reference sequence). The V and J ends lost 6 bases and 4 bases, in that order; junction bases with no gene match: 7. The CDR3 has 15 residues. The CDR3 region has the DNA TGCAGTGCGGTCTTAGCGGGGGGGGGCACCGGGGAGCTGTTTTTT. This gives the protein CSAVLAGGGTGELFF.

This clonotype showed up many times. The chain is built from TRBV12-3 or TRBV12-4 and TRBJ1-1; tentative D call: TRBD1 (5 bases). This CDR3 spans 15 amino acids. The V gene lost 1 base and the J gene lost 0 bases, with 9 bases spanning the gap. The CDR3 DNA reads TGTGCCAGCAGTTTAGGGGGGGTATTGAACACTGAAGCTTTCTTT. Its protein is CASSLGGVLNTEAFF.